A single sample is the source of the 16 T cell receptor beta chains below, sequenced in a study of blood T cell repertoires in COVID-19. Profiling relied on immunoSEQ multiplex PCR, and the TCRdb table lists in-frame clones only, not all of them. This repertoire shows approximately 67,000 clones, about 90% found once; its top ten account for 7.3%. The sequenced sample consisted of peripheral blood. Receptors originate from a human donor in a cohort sampled during active COVID-19.

The J gene is TRBJ2-4, the V gene TRBV27; 9 positions match TRBD2. With V trimmed by 5 bases and J by 6 bases, 8 bases remained unmatched. Per the germline V gene, CDR1 is MNHEY and CDR2 is SMNVEV (reference sequence). The length of the CDR3 is 15 residues. The CDR3 bases are TGTGCCAGCAGTCCAGATAGCGGGAGCGGAAACATTCAGTACTTC. This gives the protein CASSPDSGSGNIQYF.

The rearrangement joins TRBV24-1 to TRBJ2-1; unclear D gene. CDR1 and CDR2 (germline): KGHDR, SFDVKD. The CDR3 contains 15 residues. The V end was cut by 3 bases, the J end by 0 bases, with 8 bases between. The CDR3 DNA reads as TGTGCCACCAGTGATGACAAGAGCTCCTACAATGAGCAGTTCTTC. Protein product: CATSDDKSSYNEQFF.

J is TRBJ2-7 and V is TRBV12-5; D not certain. Germline V gene sequence: CDR1 LGHNT, CDR2 FRNRAP. The CDR3 has 11 amino acids. Between the trimmed V and J ends, which lost 0 bases and 6 bases, there was a span of 3 bases. Written as DNA, the CDR3 is TGTGCTAGTGGTTTGGTGAGCGAGCAGTACTTC. Translating gives CASGLVSEQYF. Full variable domain (missing parts from reference TRBV12-5 and TRBJ2-7): DARVTQTPRHKVTEMGQEVTMRCQPILGHNTVFWYRQTMMQGLELLAYFRNRAPLDDSGMPKDRFSAEMPDATLATLKIQPSEPRDSAVYFCASGLVSEQYFGPGTRLTVT.

The chain combines TRBV30 with TRBJ2-7; 7 nucleotides agree with TRBD1. Germline V gene data show CDR1 as GTSNPN and CDR2 as SVGIG (reference sequence). There are 14 residues in the CDR3. The J segment lost 3 bases and the V segment lost 0 bases, leaving 5 bases of the junction unmatched. The chain's CDR3 is CAWSVPPGGYEQYF. CDR3 DNA: TGTGCCTGGAGTGTCCCGCCAGGGGGCTACGAGCAGTACTTC. Full variable domain (outside the CDR3, taken from reference TRBV30 and TRBJ2-7): SQTIHQWPATLVQPVGSPLSLECTVEGTSNPNLYWYRQAAGRGLQLLFYSVGIGQISSEVPQNLSASRPQDRQFILSSKKLLLSDSGFYLCAWSVPPGGYEQYFGPGTRLTVT.

The chain couples TRBV29-1 to TRBJ1-2, with TRBD1 matching over 9 bases. The V gene end was trimmed by 0 bases and the J gene end by 6 bases; junction bases not matched to a gene: 2. The germline V gene encodes CDR1 SQVTM and CDR2 ANQGSEA. CDR3 size: 13 residues. CDR3 coding DNA: TGCAGCGTTGAAGATACAGGGGGCCATGGCTACACCTTC. This translates into CSVEDTGGHGYTF. Complete variable domain (other parts from reference TRBV29-1 and TRBJ1-2): SAVISQKPSRDICQRGTSLTIQCQVDSQVTMMFWYRQQPGQSLTLIATANQGSEATYESGFVIDKFPISRPNLTFSTLTVSNMSPEDSSIYLCSVEDTGGHGYTFGSGTRLTVV.

The V gene is TRBV30, the J gene TRBJ2-4; a weak D match, TRBD1 (6 bases). The germline CDR1 and CDR2 sequences are GTSNPN and SVGIG (reference sequence). V was trimmed by 5 bases and J by 3 bases, leaving 11 bases between them. This CDR3 has 13 amino acids. The CDR3 DNA reads as TGTGCCTGGTCCCAGGGGATCAAAAACATTCAGTACTTC. Translated: CAWSQGIKNIQYF.

The chain combines TRBV2 with TRBJ1-3, with 11 bases lining up with TRBD1. J lost 3 bases, V lost 6 bases, and 4 bases had no gene match. In germline, CDR1 is SNHLY, CDR2 FYNNEI. This CDR3 contains 15 residues. The CDR3: CASSRDRGSGNTIYF. CDR3 nucleotide sequence: TGTGCCAGCAGCCGGGACAGGGGGAGTGGAAACACCATATATTTT.

This sequence joins TRBV5-1 and TRBJ2-5; 8 bases map to TRBD1. The CDR3 extends over 13 amino acids. Trimming removed 5 bases from V and 5 bases from J; junction bases left unmatched: 5. Germline CDR1 reads SGHRS; CDR2 reads YFSETQ. In DNA form, the CDR3 reads TGCGCCAGCAGGGGACAGGAGGGGGAGACCCAGTACTTC. It encodes CASRGQEGETQYF.

This sequence joins TRBV6-2 or TRBV6-3 and TRBJ1-5, with 7 bases that match TRBD1. The CDR3 is 15 amino acids. Germline V gives CDR1 MNHEY, CDR2 SVGEGT. After removal of 4 bases from V and 5 bases from J, the junction contained 8 bases not matched to a gene. The CDR3 coding sequence is TGTGCCAGCAGTTCCGACAGGGTAGGGGATCAGCCCCAGCATTTT. Translating it yields CASSSDRVGDQPQHF.

This clone appeared a single time. V is TRBV7-9 and J is TRBJ1-5; tentative D call: TRBD1 (6 bases). There are 16 residues in the CDR3. The germline CDR1 and CDR2 sequences are SEHNR and FQNEAQ (reference sequence). Trimming took 5 bases from V and 3 from J, leaving 17 bases between them. In nucleotides, the CDR3 is TGTGCCAGCAGCAACCAGGGGCAGGGGATCAATCAGCCCCAGCATTTT. Translating gives CASSNQGQGINQPQHF. The entire variable domain, with the rest obtained from reference TRBV7-9 and TRBJ1-5, is as follows: DTGVSQNPRHKITKRGQNVTFRCDPISEHNRLYWYRQTLGQGPEFLTYFQNEAQLEKSRLLSDRFSAERPKGSFSTLEIQRTEQGDSAMYLCASSNQGQGINQPQHFGDGTRLSIL.

The chain recombines TRBV5-1 with TRBJ2-7, with 7 nucleotides matching TRBD2. The CDR3 loop spans 15 amino acids. After removal of 1 base from V and 3 bases from J, the junction contained 7 bases not matched to a gene. CDR1 is SGHRS and CDR2 is YFSETQ in the germline V gene. The CDR3 loop reads CASSLYGGSLYEQYF. DNA of the CDR3: TGCGCCAGCAGCTTGTACGGGGGGAGCCTCTACGAGCAGTACTTC.

This clone was detected only a few times. J is TRBJ2-7 and V is TRBV27; 10 nucleotides agree with TRBD2. The CDR3 totals 15 residues. V shed 0 bases, J shed 8 bases, and the junction held 7 bases outside the gene matches. Germline V gene lookup returns CDR1 MNHEY and CDR2 SMNVEV (reference sequence). CDR3 coding DNA: TGTGCCAGCAGTTTATCGACAAGCGGGAGGGGTCAGCAGTACTTC. Translating gives CASSLSTSGRGQQYF.

V and J are TRBV30 and TRBJ2-3; 11 bases are a match to TRBD2. After removal of 5 bases from V and 4 bases from J, the junction contained 5 bases not matched to a gene. This CDR3 has 14 residues. Germline V gene data show CDR1 as GTSNPN and CDR2 as SVGIG (reference sequence). For the CDR3, the DNA is TGTGCCTGGGCTACTAGCGGGAGTGCAGATACGCAGTATTTT. It translates to CAWATSGSADTQYF. Complete variable domain (other parts from reference TRBV30 and TRBJ2-3): SQTIHQWPATLVQPVGSPLSLECTVEGTSNPNLYWYRQAAGRGLQLLFYSVGIGQISSEVPQNLSASRPQDRQFILSSKKLLLSDSGFYLCAWATSGSADTQYFGPGTRLTVL.

The genes are TRBV6-2 or TRBV6-3 and TRBJ1-5; a weak D match, TRBD1 (6 bases). The V end lost 0 bases, the J end lost 2 bases, and 8 bases lay between the germline ends. The CDR3 consists of 15 residues. Germline V gives CDR1 MNHEY, CDR2 SVGEGT. CDR3 sequence: CASSYSGGGNQPQHF. The CDR3 DNA reads TGTGCCAGCAGTTACTCTGGGGGCGGCAATCAGCCCCAGCATTTT.

V usage is TRBV23-1 and J usage is TRBJ2-3; 8 bases line up with TRBD1. TRBV23-1 is assigned to the ORF class and has an uncertain function. The CDR3 spans 15 residues. Trimming cost V 4 bases and J 1 base; bases outside gene matches: 4. CDR3 amino acids: CASSRPGQGTDTQYF. The DNA of the CDR3 is TGCGCCAGCAGTCGCCCGGGACAGGGCACAGATACGCAGTATTTT.

The rearrangement uses TRBV5-5 and TRBJ2-7, with TRBD2 as a possible D gene (6 bases). CDR1 and CDR2 (germline): SGHKS, YYEKEE (reference sequence). Trimming cost V 3 bases and J 2 bases, with 21 bases left between them. CDR3 size: 17 residues. The chain's CDR3 is CASSSAGEAGSPYEQYF. CDR3 DNA sequence: TGTGCCAGCAGCTCCGCCGGGGAGGCGGGGAGTCCCTACGAGCAGTACTTC. The variable domain in full, completed from reference TRBV5-5 and TRBJ2-7, reads DAGVTQSPTHLIKTRGQQVTLRCSPISGHKSVSWYQQVLGQGPQFIFQYYEKEERGRGNFPDRFSARQFPNYSSELNVNALLLGDSALYLCASSSAGEAGSPYEQYFGPGTRLTVT.